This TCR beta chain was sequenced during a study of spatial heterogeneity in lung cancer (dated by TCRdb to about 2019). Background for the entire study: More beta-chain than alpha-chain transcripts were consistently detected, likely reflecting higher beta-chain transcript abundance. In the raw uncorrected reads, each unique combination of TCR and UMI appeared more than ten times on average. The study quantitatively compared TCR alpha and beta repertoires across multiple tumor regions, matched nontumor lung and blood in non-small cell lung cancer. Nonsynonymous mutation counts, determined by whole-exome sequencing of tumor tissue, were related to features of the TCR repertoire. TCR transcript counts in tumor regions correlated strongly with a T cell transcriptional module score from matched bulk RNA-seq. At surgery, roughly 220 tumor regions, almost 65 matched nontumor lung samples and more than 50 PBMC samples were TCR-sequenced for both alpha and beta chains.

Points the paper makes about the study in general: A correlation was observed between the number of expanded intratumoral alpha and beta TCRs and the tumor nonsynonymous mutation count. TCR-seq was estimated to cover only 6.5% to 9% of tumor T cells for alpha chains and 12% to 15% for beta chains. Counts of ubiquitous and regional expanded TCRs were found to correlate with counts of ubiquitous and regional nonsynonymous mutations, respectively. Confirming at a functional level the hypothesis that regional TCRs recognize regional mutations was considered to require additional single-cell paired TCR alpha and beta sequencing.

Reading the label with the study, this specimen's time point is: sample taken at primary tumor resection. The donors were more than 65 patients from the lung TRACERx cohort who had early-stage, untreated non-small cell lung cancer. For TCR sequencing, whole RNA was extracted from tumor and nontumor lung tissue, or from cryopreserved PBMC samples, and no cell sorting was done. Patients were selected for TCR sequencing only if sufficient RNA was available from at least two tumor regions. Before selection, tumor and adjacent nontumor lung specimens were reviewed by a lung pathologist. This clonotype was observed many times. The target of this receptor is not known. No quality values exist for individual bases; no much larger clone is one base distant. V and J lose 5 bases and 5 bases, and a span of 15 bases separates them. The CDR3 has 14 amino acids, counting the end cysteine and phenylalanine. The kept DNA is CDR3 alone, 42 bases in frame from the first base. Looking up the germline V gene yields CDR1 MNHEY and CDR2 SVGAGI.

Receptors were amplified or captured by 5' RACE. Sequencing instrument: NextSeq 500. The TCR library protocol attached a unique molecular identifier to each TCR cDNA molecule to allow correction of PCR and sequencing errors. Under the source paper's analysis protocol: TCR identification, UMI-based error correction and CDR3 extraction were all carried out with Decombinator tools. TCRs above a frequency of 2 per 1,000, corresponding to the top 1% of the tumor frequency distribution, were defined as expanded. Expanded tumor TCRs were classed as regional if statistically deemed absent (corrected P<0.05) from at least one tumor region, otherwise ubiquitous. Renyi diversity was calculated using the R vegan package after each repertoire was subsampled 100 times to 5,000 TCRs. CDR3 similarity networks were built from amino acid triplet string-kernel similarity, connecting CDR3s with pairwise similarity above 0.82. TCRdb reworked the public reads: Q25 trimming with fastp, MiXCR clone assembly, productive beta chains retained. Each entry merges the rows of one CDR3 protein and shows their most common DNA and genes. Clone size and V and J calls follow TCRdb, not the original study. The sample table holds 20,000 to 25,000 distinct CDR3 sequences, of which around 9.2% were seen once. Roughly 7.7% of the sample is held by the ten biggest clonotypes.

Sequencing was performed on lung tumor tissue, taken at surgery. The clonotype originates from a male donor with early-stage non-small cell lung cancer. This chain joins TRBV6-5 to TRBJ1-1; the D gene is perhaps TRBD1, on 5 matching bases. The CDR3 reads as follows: CASSSQGGWTEAFF. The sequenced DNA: TGTGCCAGCAGTAGCCAGGGAGGGTGGACTGAAGCTTTCTTT.